Sequencing of this TCR beta chain was carried out in a study of blood T cell repertoires in COVID-19. About the research overall: Italy, Spain and the United States were the sources of the convalescent and acute COVID-19 samples. PBMCs, B-cell-depleted T cells, or T cells were the source of the cDNA or gDNA that made up the material.

Germline loops: CDR1 KGHSH, CDR2 LQKENI. The CDR3 totals 14 residues. Trimming cost V 3 bases and J 6 bases, with 9 bases left between them. As handled by the study authors: Estimation of nucleated cell counts was performed using reference gene primer amplification. Some clones are missing from TCRdb's copy, which holds only in-frame ones; the method was immunoSEQ multiplex PCR. V and J calls and clone size are those listed in that table; D and trimming were worked out from the DNA. The repertoire has 250,000 to 350,000 clones, around four fifths of them found once; the top ten carry approximately 4.1%.

The chain links TRBV18 to TRBJ1-6; tentatively, D is TRBD1 (6 bases). Sequencing input: peripheral blood. The receptor was derived from a woman in her 50s with active or convalescent COVID-19. CDR3 bases: TGTGCCAGCTCACCCGGGACACCTAATTCACCCCTCCACTTT. Translation: CASSPGTPNSPLHF.